This T cell receptor (beta chain) was obtained from a study of blood T cell repertoires in COVID-19. Study-level background: The origin of the acute and convalescent COVID-19 samples was the United States, Italy and Spain.

The CDR3 runs 11 residues. V was cut by 6 bases and J by 8 bases, with 10 bases left in between. Produced via immunoSEQ multiplex PCR; TCRdb's table is partial and in-frame only. The sample records 150,000 to 170,000 clones, about 79% being singletons. This clonotype was obtained from a woman in her sixties or seventies with acute or convalescent COVID-19. The sequenced sample consisted of peripheral blood. The rearrangement joins TRBV12-3 or TRBV12-4 to TRBJ1-1; D is unresolved. The DNA of the CDR3 is TGTGCCAGCAGCCCGGCGGAAGAAGCTTTCTTT. Translation: CASSPAEEAFF.